This T cell receptor beta chain was identified in a study of blood T cell repertoires in COVID-19. Study details: The study drew acute and convalescent COVID-19 samples from the United States, Italy and Spain.

Germline assignment: CDR1 SGHVS and CDR2 FNYEAQ. The ends lost 2 bases at V and 2 bases at J; junction bases unmatched: 11. This CDR3 is built from 18 residues. Authors' processing steps: Quantification of nucleated cells was approximated via reference gene primer amplification. TCRdb's table, derived via immunoSEQ multiplex PCR, lists solely in-frame clones and lacks some. That table furnishes V, J and clone size, whereas the DNA furnished D and trimming. This table has some 65,000 clones, approximately 95% appearing once. Sequencing was carried out using peripheral blood. The rearrangement joins TRBV7-6 to TRBJ2-3; TRBD1 agrees at 9 bases. The receptor was isolated from a man in his 70s with active COVID-19. The CDR3 is CASSLNIPDRGFTDTQYF. The CDR3 DNA is TGTGCCAGCAGCTTAAATATCCCGGACAGGGGATTCACAGATACGCAGTATTTT.